These 31 T cell receptor beta chains came from one sample sequenced in a study of cytomegalovirus exposure and HLA in healthy donors. The primer mix had 60 Vbeta and 13 Jbeta primers. Data came from immunoSEQ multiplex PCR; TCRdb stores just in-frame clones and leaves some out. The profile covers 100,000 to 120,000 clones, with roughly 84% appearing a single time and 5% to 7.5% taken by the ten largest. Sequenced sample: PBMCs. The receptors derive from a man aged 25-45 years in good health and CMV-seropositive.

The rearrangement joins TRBV18 to TRBJ1-2, with D hard to call. Germline CDR1 KGHSH, CDR2 LQKENI. This CDR3 contains 15 residues. Trimming shortened V by 0 bases and J by 3 bases, and 11 bases separated the two germline ends. CDR3 residues: CASSPPIGGDYGYTF. The CDR3 DNA is TGTGCCAGCTCACCACCGATAGGAGGAGACTATGGCTACACCTTC.

The rearrangement links TRBV5-6 to TRBJ2-5, with 8 bases lining up with TRBD2. The length of the CDR3 is 14 residues. Per the germline V gene, CDR1 is SGHDT and CDR2 is YYEEEE. V shed 7 bases, J shed 5 bases, and the junction held 10 bases outside the gene matches. In nucleotides, the CDR3 is TGTGCCAGCGTCAAGCGGGGGCGCTGGGAGACCCAGTACTTC. It encodes CASVKRGRWETQYF.

The rearrangement links TRBV7-3 to TRBJ2-1; no clear D gene. Germline-derived CDR1 and CDR2 are SGHTA and FQGTGA. The ends were cut back, 1 base at V and 7 bases at J, with 11 bases in the middle. The CDR3 totals 14 residues. CDR3 in DNA: TGTGCCAGCAGCTTAAATTCTAGGTTGAATGAGCAGTTCTTC. Amino acid sequence: CASSLNSRLNEQFF.

The chain employs TRBV7-2 and TRBJ1-4; D ambiguous. Trimming removed 5 bases from V and 4 bases from J, with 11 bases in between. Germline CDR1 and CDR2: SGHTA and FQGNSA. CDR3 length equals 14 residues. The CDR3 loop reads CASSMGGSNEKLFF. The CDR3, as DNA: TGTGCCAGCAGCATGGGAGGAAGTAATGAAAAACTGTTTTTT. The whole variable domain, remainder taken from reference TRBV7-2 and TRBJ1-4, is GAGVSQSPSNKVTEKGKDVELRCDPISGHTALYWYRQSLGQGLEFLIYFQGNSAPDKSGLPSDRFSAERTGGSVSTLTIQRTQQEDSAVYLCASSMGGSNEKLFFGSGTQLSVL.

The chain joins TRBV4-1 to TRBJ2-5; 12 bases line up with TRBD2. Germline V gives CDR1 MGHRA, CDR2 YSYEKL. V shed 7 bases, J shed 5 bases, and the junction held 11 bases outside the gene matches. The CDR3 covers 16 residues. The CDR3 protein is CASNPASGGAHETQYF. CDR3 bases: TGCGCCAGCAACCCAGCTAGCGGGGGGGCCCACGAGACCCAGTACTTC.

The V and J genes are TRBV4-1 and TRBJ1-1; 11 bases line up with TRBD1. CDR1 and CDR2 from the germline V gene are MGHRA and YSYEKL. The CDR3 is 16 residues long. Losses at the gene ends were 4 bases for V and 6 bases for J; bases not matched to a gene: 10. The CDR3 loop is CASSPNPGQGEPEAFF. The DNA for the CDR3 is TGCGCCAGCAGCCCCAACCCGGGACAGGGGGAACCTGAAGCTTTCTTT.

J is TRBJ2-5 and V is TRBV19, with 9 bases aligning to TRBD1. CDR3 size: 16 residues. V lost 3 bases to trimming and J lost 1 base; unmatched junction nucleotides: 6. The germline gives CDR1 LNHDA, CDR2 SQIVND (reference sequence). CDR3 DNA: TGTGCCAGTAGTATGGGGGGGGGACAGGGCCAAGAGACCCAGTACTTC. Amino acid sequence: CASSMGGGQGQETQYF.

This chain joins TRBV25-1 and TRBJ1-3; D uncertain. Per the germline V gene, CDR1 is MGHDK and CDR2 is SYGVNS. V lost 4 bases and J 0 bases, leaving 10 bases between the germline ends. The CDR3 runs to 15 residues. The CDR3 reads CASSVSGSSGNTIYF. The CDR3, as DNA: TGTGCCAGCAGTGTTTCCGGGAGCTCTGGAAACACCATATATTTT.

The chain uses TRBV2 and TRBJ2-3; 7 bases agree with TRBD1. Germline CDR1 SNHLY, CDR2 FYNNEI. The CDR3 is 16 amino acids. J gave up 2 bases and V 5 bases, and 10 bases lay outside the gene matches. CDR3 amino acids: CASSHTGALLTDTQYF. The CDR3 bases are TGTGCCAGCAGTCACACAGGGGCCCTCCTCACAGATACGCAGTATTTT.

In its sample, this clone was seen once. The chain has TRBV10-3 and TRBJ2-1; TRBD1 might be the D (6 bases). Per the germline V gene, CDR1 is ENHRY and CDR2 is SYGVKD. Trimming stripped 6 bases from V and 6 bases from J, with 15 bases between. This CDR3 has 14 amino acids. CDR3 DNA: TGTGCCATCAGGAGGGAACAGGGTGGCAATGAGCAGTTCTTC. As protein: CAIRREQGGNEQFF.

V and J are TRBV6-1 and TRBJ2-1; D possibly corresponds to TRBD1 (5 bases). The CDR3 is made up of 11 amino acids. V shed 2 bases and J shed 12 bases, with 8 bases lying between them. CDR1 is MNHNS, CDR2 SASEGT, per germline. The CDR3 DNA sequence: TGTGCCAGCAGTGAATATGACAGGCAGTTCTTC. This encodes CASSEYDRQFF.

This clone was observed a handful of times. The chain carries TRBV5-3 and TRBJ1-1; 9 nucleotides line up with TRBD1. TRBV5-3 is noted as an ORF with a role that remains uncertain. This CDR3 region has 14 residues. V shed 5 bases and J 7 bases; nucleotides not matched to a gene: 9. CDR3 amino acids: CARRRDRAFGEAFF. In DNA form, the CDR3 reads TGTGCCAGAAGACGGGACAGGGCTTTTGGTGAAGCTTTCTTT.

This clone was detected only a few times. The chain recombines TRBV2 with TRBJ1-4; a possible D gene is TRBD1 (5 bases). Germline V gene data show CDR1 as SNHLY and CDR2 as FYNNEI. V was shortened by 8 bases and J by 8 bases, with 12 bases between the two germline ends. The CDR3 is 12 residues long. The CDR3 region has the DNA TGTGCCAGCGGGAGACGGGGGGAAAAACTGTTTTTT. Its protein product is CASGRRGEKLFF.

In DNA, the CDR3 is TGTGCCAGCAGCCAAAACAGGGCATACACTGAAGCTTTCTTT. This encodes CASSQNRAYTEAFF. The chain employs TRBV11-2 and TRBJ1-1, with a weak D call TRBD1 (6 bases). The CDR3 consists of 14 residues. Germline CDR1 is SGHAT and CDR2 is FQNNGV. V was pared by 5 bases and J by 3 bases, with 13 bases between.

This clone was recorded a few times. The V and J genes are TRBV18 and TRBJ2-7; TRBD2 matches at 11 bases. The CDR3 totals 14 residues. Unmatched junction bases numbered 2, after V lost 0 bases and J lost 7 bases. Germline V gene lookup returns CDR1 KGHSH and CDR2 LQKENI. Here the CDR3 reads CASSPPSGGDEQYF. The CDR3 DNA follows: TGTGCCAGCTCACCACCTAGCGGGGGGGATGAGCAGTACTTC.

In its sample, this clone was seen once. V and J are TRBV30 and TRBJ1-4, with D maybe TRBD1 (5 bases). This CDR3 region has 15 residues. Germline loops: CDR1 GTSNPN, CDR2 SVGIG (reference sequence). V gave up 1 base and J gave up 6 bases, with 15 bases separating them. CDR3 region: CAWSGLAGGDEKLFF. In nucleotides, the CDR3 is TGTGCCTGGAGTGGGCTGGCAGGAGGGGATGAAAAACTGTTTTTT.

This chain joins TRBV25-1 and TRBJ1-1, with D unresolved. This CDR3 is 15 amino acids long. Germline V gene sequence: CDR1 MGHDK, CDR2 SYGVNS. The ends were cut back, 6 bases at V and 4 bases at J, with 18 bases in the middle. The chain's CDR3 is CASSSEVAGSTEAFF. CDR3 nucleotide sequence: TGTGCCAGCAGCTCGGAGGTCGCTGGGTCCACTGAAGCTTTCTTT.

The CDR3, as DNA: TGTGCCAGTAGTATAGATACAGGCGACACTGAAGCTTTCTTT. Translation: CASSIDTGDTEAFF. The genes are TRBV19 and TRBJ1-1, with D possibly TRBD1 on 5 matching bases. The CDR3 is 14 residues long. Trimming took 0 bases from V and 3 from J, leaving 8 bases between them. CDR1 is LNHDA and CDR2 is SQIVND in the germline V gene (reference sequence).

The V and J genes are TRBV29-1 and TRBJ2-2; possible D gene TRBD2, 5 bases. Between the trimmed V and J ends, which lost 4 bases and 6 bases, there was a span of 12 bases. Germline CDR1 reads SQVTM; CDR2 reads ANQGSEA. The CDR3 loop spans 13 amino acids. The CDR3 sequence is CSVVLRVPGELFF. In DNA, the CDR3 is TGCAGCGTTGTCTTGAGGGTTCCCGGGGAGCTGTTTTTT.

CDR3 sequence reads: CASGQTSSSSYEQYF. The CDR3 nucleotides are TGTGCTAGTGGCCAGACTAGTTCGAGCTCCTACGAGCAGTACTTC. The gene calls are TRBV12-5 and TRBJ2-7; D is possibly TRBD2 (6 bases). This CDR3 is built from 15 residues. Per the germline V gene, CDR1 is LGHNT and CDR2 is FRNRAP. The V gene lost 6 bases and the J gene lost 0 bases, with 15 bases spanning the gap.

This clone was seen only once. This chain connects TRBV12-5 to TRBJ2-7; D is unclear. Per germline, CDR1 LGHNT and CDR2 FRNRAP. The V end lost 0 bases, the J end lost 3 bases, and 3 bases lay between the germline ends. The CDR3 has 12 amino acids. The CDR3 sequence is CASGLVLYEQYF. As DNA, the CDR3 is TGTGCTAGTGGTTTGGTACTCTACGAGCAGTACTTC.

V gene TRBV19 combines with J gene TRBJ2-5; TRBD2 might be the D (6 bases). V lost 3 bases and J lost 5, with 19 bases in between. The CDR3 spans 16 residues. Germline assignment: CDR1 LNHDA and CDR2 SQIVND (reference sequence). The CDR3 DNA follows: TGTGCCAGTAGTATTCGGGCCGAACTAAGCGGGGAGACCCAGTACTTC. Its protein is CASSIRAELSGETQYF. The variable domain in full, completed from reference TRBV19 and TRBJ2-5, reads DGGITQSPKYLFRKEGQNVTLSCEQNLNHDAMYWYRQDPGQGLRLIYYSQIVNDFQKGDIAEGYSVSREKKESFPLTVTSAQKNPTAFYLCASSIRAELSGETQYFGPGTRLLVL.

The rearrangement links TRBV11-2 to TRBJ2-2, with TRBD1 matching over 9 bases. The CDR3 spans 16 residues. Germline V gene lookup returns CDR1 SGHAT and CDR2 FQNNGV. V lost 6 bases and J lost 5; bases outside the gene matches: 10. The CDR3 DNA is TGTGCCAGCAGTTTCCCTGACAGGGGGTGGACCGGGGAGCTGTTTTTT. Its translation: CASSFPDRGWTGELFF.

This chain links TRBV6-4 with TRBJ2-3; possibly TRBD2 for D (6 bases). The V end was cut by 5 bases, the J end by 1 base, with 7 bases between. Germline V lookup: CDR1 MRHNA, CDR2 SNTAGT. The length of the CDR3 is 13 residues. The CDR3 DNA is TGTGCCAGCAGTCCGGGGGGCACAGATACGCAGTATTTT. Translating gives CASSPGGTDTQYF.

The chain joins TRBV5-4 to TRBJ2-2; no clear D gene. The CDR3 loop spans 15 amino acids. The germline gives CDR1 SGHNT, CDR2 YYREEE (reference sequence). Trimming shortened V by 2 bases and J by 0 bases, and 8 bases separated the two germline ends. The CDR3 loop is CASSLQFANTGELFF. The CDR3 DNA reads as TGTGCCAGCAGCTTACAGTTTGCGAACACCGGGGAGCTGTTTTTT. The variable domain in full, with the rest retrieved from reference TRBV5-4 and TRBJ2-2, is ETGVTQSPTHLIKTRGQQVTLRCSSQSGHNTVSWYQQALGQGPQFIFQYYREEENGRGNFPPRFSGLQFPNYSSELNVNALELDDSALYLCASSLQFANTGELFFGEGSRLTVL.

The V and J genes are TRBV7-6 and TRBJ1-1; 7 bases match TRBD1. J lost 0 bases, V lost 5 bases, and 6 bases had no gene match. This CDR3 spans 15 amino acids. Germline CDR1 is SGHVS and CDR2 is FNYEAQ. Here the CDR3 reads CASSEAQGMNTEAFF. CDR3 in DNA: TGTGCCAGCAGCGAGGCACAGGGGATGAACACTGAAGCTTTCTTT. Combining the CDR3 with reference TRBV7-6 and TRBJ1-1 gives the whole variable domain GAGVSQSPRYKVTKRGQDVALRCDPISGHVSLYWYRQALGQGPEFLTYFNYEAQQDKSGLPNDRFSAERPEGSISTLTIQRTEQRDSAMYRCASSEAQGMNTEAFFGQGTRLTVV.

The genes are TRBV7-2 and TRBJ1-1; 8 bases agree with TRBD1. The CDR3 covers 13 residues. The J segment lost 8 bases and the V segment lost 3 bases, leaving 5 bases of the junction unmatched. Germline V gene sequence: CDR1 SGHTA, CDR2 FQGNSA. In nucleotides, the CDR3 is TGTGCCAGCAGCTTGACAGGGGCGTTCGAAGCTTTCTTT. It codes for CASSLTGAFEAFF.

V and J are TRBV11-3 and TRBJ2-5, with a tentative D call TRBD1 (6 bases). V shed 4 bases and J shed 2 bases, with 17 bases lying between them. Germline-derived CDR1 and CDR2 are SGHNT and YENEEA. The CDR3 consists of 16 residues. The CDR3 loop is CASSYRYSGAQETQYF. The DNA for the CDR3 is TGTGCCAGCAGCTATCGGTACTCAGGGGCTCAAGAGACCCAGTACTTC.

The V and J genes are TRBV10-3 and TRBJ1-2; tentative D call: TRBD1 (6 bases). Germline V gene data show CDR1 as ENHRY and CDR2 as SYGVKD. Deletions cut 0 bases from V and 4 bases from J, with 9 bases between. The length of the CDR3 is 14 residues. CDR3 DNA: TGTGCCATCAGTGAGTCGAGACAGGCCTATGGCTACACCTTC. This codes for CAISESRQAYGYTF.

The V and J genes are TRBV18 and TRBJ2-3, with a possible D match to TRBD1 (6 bases). The CDR3 is 12 residues long. The germline V and J ends were trimmed by 3 bases and 7 bases, with 8 bases remaining between them. Germline V lookup: CDR1 KGHSH, CDR2 LQKENI. CDR3 in DNA: TGTGCCAGCTCACCGGACAGTTATACGCAGTATTTT. Translation gives CASSPDSYTQYF.

The gene calls are TRBV7-6 and TRBJ1-3; possibly TRBD1 for D (6 bases). Deletions cut 5 bases from V and 2 bases from J, with 7 bases between. There are 13 residues in the CDR3. Germline values: CDR1 SGHVS, CDR2 FNYEAQ. In DNA form, the CDR3 reads TGTGCCAGCAGCAGGACAGCTGGAAACACCATATATTTT. Translating gives CASSRTAGNTIYF.